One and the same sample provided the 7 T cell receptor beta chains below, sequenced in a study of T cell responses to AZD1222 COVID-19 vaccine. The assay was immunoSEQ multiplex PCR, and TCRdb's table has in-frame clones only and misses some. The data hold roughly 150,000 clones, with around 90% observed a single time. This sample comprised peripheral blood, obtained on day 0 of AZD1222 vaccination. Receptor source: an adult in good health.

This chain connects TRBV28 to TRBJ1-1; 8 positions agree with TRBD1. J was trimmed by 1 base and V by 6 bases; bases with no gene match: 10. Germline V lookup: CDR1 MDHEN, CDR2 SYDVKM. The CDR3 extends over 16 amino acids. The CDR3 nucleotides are TGTGCCAGCAGGGGGGTTGACAGGGGTTGGAACACTGAAGCTTTCTTT. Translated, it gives CASRGVDRGWNTEAFF.

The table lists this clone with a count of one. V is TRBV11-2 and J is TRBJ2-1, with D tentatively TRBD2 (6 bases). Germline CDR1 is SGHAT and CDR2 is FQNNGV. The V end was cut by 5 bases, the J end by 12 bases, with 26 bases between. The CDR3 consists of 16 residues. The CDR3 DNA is TGTGCCAGCAGCCCCGGACCGGGACTGAGGAACTTACGGCAGTTCTTC. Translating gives CASSPGPGLRNLRQFF.

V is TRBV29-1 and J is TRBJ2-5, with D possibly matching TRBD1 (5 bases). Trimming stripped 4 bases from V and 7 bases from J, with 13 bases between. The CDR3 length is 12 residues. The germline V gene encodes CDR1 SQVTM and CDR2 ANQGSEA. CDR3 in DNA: TGCAGCGTTGGTAATCAGGGTGGGACCCAGTACTTC. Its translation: CSVGNQGGTQYF.

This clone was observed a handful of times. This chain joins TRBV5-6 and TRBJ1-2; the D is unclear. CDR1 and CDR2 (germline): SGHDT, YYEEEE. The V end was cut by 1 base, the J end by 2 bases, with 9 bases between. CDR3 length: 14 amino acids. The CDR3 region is CASSLLGNNYGYTF. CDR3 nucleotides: TGTGCCAGCAGCTTGTTGGGGAACAACTATGGCTACACCTTC. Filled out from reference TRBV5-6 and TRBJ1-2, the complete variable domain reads DAGVTQSPTHLIKTRGQQVTLRCSPKSGHDTVSWYQQALGQGPQFIFQYYEEEERQRGNFPDRFSGHQFPNYSSELNVNALLLGDSALYLCASSLLGNNYGYTFGSGTRLTVV.

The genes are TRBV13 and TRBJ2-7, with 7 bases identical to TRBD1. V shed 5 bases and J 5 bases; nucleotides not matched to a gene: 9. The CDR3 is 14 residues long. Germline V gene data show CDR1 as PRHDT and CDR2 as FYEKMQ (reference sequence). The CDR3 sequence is CASSGRTGLDEQYF. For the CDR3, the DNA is TGTGCCAGCAGCGGTCGGACAGGCCTGGACGAGCAGTACTTC.

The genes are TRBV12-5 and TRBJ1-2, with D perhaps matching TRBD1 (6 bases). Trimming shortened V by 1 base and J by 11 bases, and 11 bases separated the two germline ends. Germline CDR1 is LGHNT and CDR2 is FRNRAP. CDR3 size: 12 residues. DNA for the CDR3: TGTGCTAGTGGTTTGGACCACAGGGAATACACCTTC. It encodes CASGLDHREYTF.

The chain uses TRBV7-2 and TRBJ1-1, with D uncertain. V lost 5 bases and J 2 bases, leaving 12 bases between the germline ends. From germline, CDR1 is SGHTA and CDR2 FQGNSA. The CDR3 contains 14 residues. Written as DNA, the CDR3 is TGTGCCAGCAGCCGCGGGGATCTAAACACTGAAGCTTTCTTT. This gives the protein CASSRGDLNTEAFF.